What follows is one TCR beta chain and its context. No antigen is known for it. The CDR3 is 16 amino acids. V shed 0 bases, J shed 5 bases, and the junction held 8 bases outside the gene matches. CDR1 is ENHRY and CDR2 is SYGVKD in the germline V gene. This sample was included in a study of T cells in localized non-small cell lung cancer. Clones were read by immunoSEQ multiplex PCR, and TCRdb kept only the in-frame ones, dropping some. The table lists tens of thousands of clones, more than 65% of them singletons. Study observations and caveats: The appearance of a median approximately 57 of the top 100 tumor clones was seen in adjacent lung. Longer overall survival was associated with a higher density of T cells in the blood.

The TCR sequence derives from a man between 40 and 70 years old with stage II lung adenocarcinoma. This chain joins TRBV10-3 and TRBJ2-3; 7 positions match TRBD2. The specimen was PBMCs, collected before any cancer treatment. The CDR3 bases are TGTGCCATCAGTGAGTCCCATACAGCGGGGCAAGATACGCAGTATTTT. Residues: CAISESHTAGQDTQYF.